This entry concerns a single T cell receptor (beta chain). Its antigen is unidentified. Time point: newly diagnosed GD, antithyroid drugs for less than 3 months. Following extraction of RNA from PBMCs, that RNA was used to make the TCR library. Patients all came to the study from an endocrinology department in Xi'an, China. The data are from a study of regulatory T cells in long-lasting Graves disease. Sequencing libraries for TCR beta were prepared with iRepertoire HTBI primers and Arm-PCR of CDR3 regions. A single record per CDR3 protein comes from TCRdb applying MiXCR to the multiplex PCR reads. The data hold 500,000 to 700,000 distinct CDR3 sequences, with about 15% observed a single time. Study outcomes and limitations: Between persistent patients, fewer than 3,500 public clonotypes were shared, exceeding the roughly 1,000 shared between new patients.

From germline, CDR1 is SEHNR and CDR2 FQNEAQ (reference sequence). V trimming: 5 bases; J trimming: 8 bases; junction bases outside the gene matches: 14. This CDR3 comprises 16 residues. These records were also assigned to another study, of T cells in Graves' hyperthyroidism and ophthalmopathy. That source reports: In blood, most of the thyroid clonotypes expanded above 0.001 were also present.

The source of this sequence is a woman aged 30 to 39 with Graves disease. The chain combines TRBV7-9 with TRBJ2-7, with 11 bases matching TRBD2. Source: peripheral blood mononuclear cells (PBMCs), taken at new diagnosis, from a patient treated with antithyroid drugs. The CDR3 region is CASSQDLAGGPPKQYF. CDR3 DNA sequence: TGTGCCAGCAGCCAAGATTTAGCGGGAGGGCCCCCCAAGCAGTACTTC.